One and the same sample provided the 16 T cell receptor beta chains below, sequenced in a study of response to subunit inactivated influenza vaccine. MiXCR, run by TCRdb on the RT-PCR reads, gives a single entry per CDR3 protein. This table has about 570,000 distinct CDR3 sequences, roughly 10% appearing once. The sequencing used PBMCs from blood, collected on the day of vaccination. All receptors derive from a man over 45 who received an inactivated influenza vaccine.

This clonotype has a handful of counts. The chain uses TRBV7-2 and TRBJ2-3, with a tentative D call TRBD2 (6 bases). The CDR3 covers 13 residues. Trimming shortened V by 5 bases and J by 10 bases, and 16 bases separated the two germline ends. Germline CDR1 is SGHTA and CDR2 is FQGNSA. The CDR3 DNA reads as TGTGCCAGCAGCCTGACTAGTGCGGGTGCGCAGTATTTT. Protein sequence: CASSLTSAGAQYF.

This clonotype was detected many times. The chain is built from TRBV7-9 and TRBJ2-1; the D is unclear. CDR1 and CDR2 (germline): SEHNR, FQNEAQ (reference sequence). V was pared by 5 bases and J by 3 bases, with 11 bases between. The CDR3 extends over 14 amino acids. CDR3 sequence (DNA): TGTGCCAGCAGCACGGGCCACCTCTACAATGAGCAGTTCTTC. Protein product: CASSTGHLYNEQFF.

This clonotype has just a few counts. The chain has TRBV4-3 and TRBJ2-6; 7 nucleotides match TRBD1. The CDR3 totals 15 residues. Per the germline V gene, CDR1 is LGHNA and CDR2 is YSLEER. The J segment lost 3 bases and the V segment lost 5 bases, leaving 4 bases of the junction unmatched. The CDR3 DNA is TGCGCCAGCAGCTTCCACAGGGGTGGGGCCAACGTCCTGACTTTC. It is translated as CASSFHRGGANVLTF.

The chain links TRBV12-3 or TRBV12-4 to TRBJ2-4; 11 bases map to TRBD1. The CDR3 is made up of 12 amino acids. J lost 15 bases, V lost 5 bases, and 6 bases had no gene match. CDR3 sequence reads: CASSRGQGARYF. Here the CDR3 DNA reads TGTGCCAGCAGTCGCGGACAGGGGGCGCGGTACTTC.

V usage is TRBV4-1 and J usage is TRBJ2-2; unclear D gene. This CDR3 contains 15 residues. Germline-derived CDR1 and CDR2 are MGHRA and YSYEKL. V lost 1 base, J lost 1 base, and 7 bases lay in between. The CDR3 loop reads CASSQGHRNTGELFF. The CDR3 DNA sequence: TGCGCCAGCAGCCAAGGACACAGGAACACCGGGGAGCTGTTTTTT.

This clonotype was picked up a small number of times. The chain has TRBV7-9 and TRBJ2-5, with D tentatively TRBD1 (7 bases). The CDR3 length is 15 residues. Germline V gives CDR1 SEHNR, CDR2 FQNEAQ (reference sequence). Trimming cost V 11 bases and J 1 base, with 20 bases left between them. In nucleotides, the CDR3 is TGTGCCGCCTCCGGGGGACAGAAGAGCCAAGAGACCCAGTACTTC. It specifies CAASGGQKSQETQYF.

This clonotype was seen at least ten times. The genes are TRBV9 and TRBJ2-2; tentatively, D is TRBD2 (5 bases). V lost 1 base, J lost 4 bases, and 11 bases lay in between. CDR1 and CDR2 (germline): SGDLS, YYNGEE. The length of the CDR3 is 15 residues. Here the CDR3 DNA reads TGTGCCAGCAGCGTAAGCCGGGGTGCCACCGGGGAGCTGTTTTTT. Translated, it gives CASSVSRGATGELFF.

This clonotype has only a few counts. The rearrangement uses TRBV7-2 and TRBJ2-3; no reliable D call. Trimming took 5 bases from V and 1 from J, leaving 13 bases between them. Germline-derived CDR1 and CDR2 are SGHTA and FQGNSA. This CDR3 contains 15 residues. The CDR3 DNA follows: TGTGCCAGCAGCCGCCTTAACATCCGCACAGATACGCAGTATTTT. Protein product: CASSRLNIRTDTQYF.

The rearrangement joins TRBV7-8 to TRBJ1-4; TRBD1 aligns across 8 bases. The CDR3 extends over 15 amino acids. Germline V gene lookup returns CDR1 SGHVS and CDR2 FQNEAQ. V was pared by 5 bases and J by 4 bases, with 6 bases of the junction left unmatched. CDR3 sequence: CASSRRQGINEKLFF. The CDR3 nucleotides are TGTGCCAGCAGCCGACGACAGGGGATTAATGAAAAACTGTTTTTT.

A few counts support this clonotype. The CDR3 spells CSGRRGSSYNEQFF. The CDR3 nucleotides read TGCAGTGGACGCCGGGGGAGCTCCTACAATGAGCAGTTCTTC. V and J are TRBV20-1 and TRBJ2-1; a weak D match, TRBD2 (6 bases). CDR1 and CDR2 from the germline V gene are DFQATT and SNEGSKA (reference sequence). V was shortened by 7 bases and J by 0 bases, with 13 bases between the two germline ends. The CDR3 is 14 amino acids.

V is TRBV15 and J is TRBJ2-2, with TRBD2 identical over 10 bases. The length of the CDR3 is 16 residues. Looked up from germline, CDR1 is LNHNV and CDR2 is YYDKDF (reference sequence). V gave up 3 bases and J gave up 3 bases; unmatched junction bases: 4. The CDR3 nucleotides are TGTGCCACCAGCAGGGGAGCGGGAGGGCACACCGGGGAGCTGTTTTTT. Amino acids: CATSRGAGGHTGELFF.

The rearrangement links TRBV24-1 to TRBJ2-3; 7 bases line up with TRBD2. Germline CDR1 reads KGHDR; CDR2 reads SFDVKD. V was pared by 7 bases and J by 4 bases, with 10 bases of the junction left unmatched. CDR3 length equals 15 residues. CDR3 loop: CATSPGEGWADTQYF. DNA of the CDR3: TGTGCCACCAGCCCGGGGGAGGGTTGGGCAGATACGCAGTATTTT.

Many counts were recorded for this clonotype. The chain carries TRBV11-2 and TRBJ2-2; D could derive from TRBD1 or TRBD2 (6 bases each). The CDR3 has 16 residues. Trimming took 3 bases from V and 7 from J, leaving 18 bases between them. From germline, CDR1 is SGHAT and CDR2 FQNNGV. The CDR3 loop reads CASSLNTPGGGGELFF. In DNA, the CDR3 is TGTGCCAGCAGCTTGAACACCCCCGGAGGGGGCGGGGAGCTGTTTTTT.

In DNA, the CDR3 is TGTGCCAGCAGCCCGACAGGGGGCCTCTATGGCTACACCTTC. The encoded protein is CASSPTGGLYGYTF. The chain recombines TRBV25-1 with TRBJ1-2; 10 nucleotides agree with TRBD1. Germline values: CDR1 MGHDK, CDR2 SYGVNS. The CDR3 contains 14 residues. The junction had 5 bases not matched to a gene; V was cut back by 6 bases and J by 4 bases.

This clonotype was seen a few times. This chain joins TRBV29-1 and TRBJ2-4; D unclear. The germline V gene encodes CDR1 SQVTM and CDR2 ANQGSEA. V shed 6 bases and J shed 0 bases, with 18 bases lying between them. The CDR3 spans 16 residues. The CDR3 protein is CSVAGLEPLAKNIQYF. As DNA, the CDR3 is TGCAGCGTGGCCGGATTAGAGCCCCTAGCCAAAAACATTCAGTACTTC. The entire variable domain, with the rest obtained from reference TRBV29-1 and TRBJ2-4, is as follows: SAVISQKPSRDICQRGTSLTIQCQVDSQVTMMFWYRQQPGQSLTLIATANQGSEATYESGFVIDKFPISRPNLTFSTLTVSNMSPEDSSIYLCSVAGLEPLAKNIQYFGAGTRLSVL.

This clonotype was recorded a few times. The chain links TRBV12-3 or TRBV12-4 to TRBJ2-7; 8 bases are a match to TRBD1. This CDR3 spans 12 amino acids. The V segment lost 11 bases and the J segment 2 bases; nucleotides outside the gene matches: 5. CDR3 nucleotides: TGTGCCGTAGGGACAGGCGCCTACGAGCAGTACTTC. Translated: CAVGTGAYEQYF.